This T cell receptor (beta chain) was documented in a study of blood T cells in healthy people across ages (dated by TCRdb to about 2015). The study in broad terms: Template switching captured roughly one uniquely barcoded TCR beta cDNA molecule per two T cells in model experiments. Using the same blood draw, the study looked at two additional independent replicas of 1 million unique cDNA reads for two donors, one aged 18 to 30 and the other aged 80 or older. To avoid experimental bias, donors of different ages were distributed randomly across sequencing lanes. Using deep sequencing normalized with unique cDNA molecular identifiers, the study measured how TCR beta repertoire diversity changes with age. Donors were grouped into four age groups: young (average approximately 16 years), middle-aged (about 38), aged (about 59) and long-lived (82). The full study reports these points: Compared with the aged group, more naive CD4+ T cells, fewer expanded clones and increased TCR diversity were shown by the long-lived group, suggesting age selection. Since profiling was done on bulk unsorted PBMCs, naive and antigen-experienced compartments could not be conclusively compared. Because donor CMV infection status was unknown, age-related changes in expanded clonotypes were potentially confounded. Observed TCR beta diversity per million T cells fell roughly linearly with age, and a significant reduction was already apparent by age approximately 41. Estimates of total diversity based on one million sequenced T cells were considered lower bounds and underestimates. Observed TCR beta diversity correlated strongly with the percentage of naive T cells measured by flow cytometry.

The roughly 39 donors, aged about 6 to 95 years, were systemically healthy Caucasian individuals from Russia. Each donor gave ten milliliters of peripheral blood, drawn into EDTA-treated Vacutainer tubes. PBMCs were isolated by Ficoll-Paque density-gradient centrifugation, with at least 6.5 million obtained per sample. Trizol reagent was used to extract total RNA from the PBMCs, yielding at least 6 micrograms per sample. The percentages of naive CD45RAhigh/CD27high T cells were determined by flow cytometry on a PBMC aliquot from every donor. Concerning this clonotype: Its antigen target is currently unknown. No clone much larger than this one lies a single base away; base qualities are absent.

Libraries were made using 5' RACE. Sequencing instrument: Illumina HiSeq 2500. The second PCR ran for roughly 7 to 11 cycles and used a J-beta primer mix along with a sample-barcoded 5' primer. A unique molecular identifier was introduced onto each TCR beta cDNA molecule by a template-switch 5' adaptor carrying 12 random nucleotides. At least 3 million CDR3-containing paired-end reads were obtained from each sample. The Mint cDNA synthesis kit, primed by a TRBC-specific oligonucleotide, was used to synthesize first-strand cDNA from all RNA. After uracil-DNA glycosylase treatment, a first 18-cycle PCR used universal primers M1SS and BC2_uni_R on all cDNA. Per the original workflow: For normalization, 1 million high-quality reads, each with a distinct molecular identifier, were randomly selected from each sample. Reads with shared molecular identifiers were discarded instead of being binned into consensus sequences. MiTCR, with a Q25 quality threshold and the strictest error-elimination algorithm, was used for CDR3 identification, clonotype clustering and error correction. A nonparametric unseen species model with Euler transformation was used to estimate a lower bound on total TCR beta diversity. The public reads were run again by TCRdb, first through fastp at Q25 and then through MiXCR, and only productive beta chains were kept. Here each entry gathers all rows of one CDR3 protein and keeps the most common genes and DNA. TCRdb's processing, not the study's, gives the V and J calls here. This sample holds 1.5 million to 1.9 million distinct CDR3 sequences; approximately 42% were observed only once. Less than 5% of the sample rests with the top ten.

V was cut back by 0 bases and J by 2 bases, leaving a gap of 11 bases between them. The CDR3 runs 15 amino acids, cysteine and phenylalanine included. The only DNA kept is the CDR3, 45 bases in frame from the first base. From the germline V gene (reference sequence), CDR1 is MNHEY and CDR2 is SMNVEV. Input material: blood. This receptor chain uses TRBV27 and TRBJ2-7, with a tentative D gene TRBD2 over 6 matching bases. The origin of this receptor is a woman under 30 in good health. Read as DNA, the sequence is TGTGCCAGCAGTTTATCCTCGGGGGTTCCCTACGAGCAGTACTTC. Its translation is CASSLSSGVPYEQYF.